This TCR beta chain was obtained from a study of human T cells and chemical hapten exposure. Across the whole study: Diphenylcyclopropenone, dosed weekly to the scalp, was given to patients throughout the approximately 25-week study.

Time point denoted: patch test 1, 2 weeks after DPC sensitization. Noted treatment: therapeutic diphenylcyclopropenone sensitization with weekly scalp DPC. This clonotype has only a few counts. CDR1 is DFQATT, CDR2 SNEGSKA, per germline (reference sequence). V was cut by 3 bases and J by 4 bases, with 19 bases left in between. This CDR3 spans 15 amino acids. Per the study methods: A per-sample median of around 100,000 TCRs was observed, with counts ranging from roughly 23,224 to 700,000. TCRdb ran MiXCR on the RACE reads and lists one entry per CDR3 protein. V and J calls and clone size were set by TCRdb, not the authors. The sample includes fewer than 500,000 distinct CDR3 sequences, more than 4.5% of them seen just once.

The chain employs TRBV20-1 and TRBJ2-7, with D perhaps TRBD1 or TRBD2 (5 bases each). The sequencing used whole blood, collected in connection with sensitization to the hapten diphenylcyclopropenone (DPC). The TCR was taken from a woman aged 50 to 60 with alopecia areata. Some clones in this sample may be carry-over from other donors' samples. CDR3 in amino acids: CSARGWTRETYEQYF. CDR3 sequence (DNA): TGCAGTGCTAGGGGGTGGACCAGGGAGACGTACGAGCAGTACTTC.